This T cell receptor (beta chain) was sequenced in a study of blood T cell repertoires in COVID-19. Across the study: PBMCs, B-cell-depleted T cells, or T cells provided the cDNA or gDNA that made up the material.

With 0 bases clipped from V and 5 bases from J, the junction kept 5 bases outside the gene matches. The germline V gene has CDR1 MNHEY and CDR2 SVGEGT. There are 15 residues in the CDR3. Authors' data handling: Quantification of nucleated cells was approximated via reference gene primer amplification. Only in-frame clones appear in the TCRdb table, and some are missing; sequencing was by immunoSEQ multiplex PCR. That table furnishes V, J and clone size, whereas the DNA furnished D and trimming. Counted here are under 200,000 clones, over 70% occurring once; the ten biggest clones make up around 20%. This clonotype originated in a woman between 70 and 85 years old who had recovered from COVID-19. The specimen was peripheral blood. The chain uses TRBV6-2 or TRBV6-3 and TRBJ2-5; the match to TRBD2 covers 8 bases. This chain's CDR3 is CASSYSGLASETQYF. DNA for the CDR3: TGTGCCAGCAGTTACTCCGGACTAGCCAGCGAGACCCAGTACTTC.